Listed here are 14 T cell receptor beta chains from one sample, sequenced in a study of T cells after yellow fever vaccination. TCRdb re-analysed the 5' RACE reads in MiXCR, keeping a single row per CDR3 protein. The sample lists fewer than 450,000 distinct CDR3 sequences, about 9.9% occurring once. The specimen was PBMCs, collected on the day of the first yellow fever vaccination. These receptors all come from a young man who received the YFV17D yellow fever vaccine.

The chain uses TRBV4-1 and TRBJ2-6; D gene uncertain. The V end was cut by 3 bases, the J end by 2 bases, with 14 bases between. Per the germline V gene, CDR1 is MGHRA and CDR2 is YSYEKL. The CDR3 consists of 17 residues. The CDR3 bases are TGCGCCAGCAGCCAGAGACGGCTACCCCCTGGGGCCAACGTCCTGACTTTC. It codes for CASSQRRLPPGANVLTF.

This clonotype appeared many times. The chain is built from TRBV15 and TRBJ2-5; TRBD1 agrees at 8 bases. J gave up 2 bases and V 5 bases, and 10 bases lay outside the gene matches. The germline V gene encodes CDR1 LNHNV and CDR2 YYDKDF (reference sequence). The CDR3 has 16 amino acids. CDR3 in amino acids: CATSSIRQGPQETQYF. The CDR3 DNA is TGTGCCACCAGCTCAATTCGACAGGGGCCTCAAGAGACCCAGTACTTC.

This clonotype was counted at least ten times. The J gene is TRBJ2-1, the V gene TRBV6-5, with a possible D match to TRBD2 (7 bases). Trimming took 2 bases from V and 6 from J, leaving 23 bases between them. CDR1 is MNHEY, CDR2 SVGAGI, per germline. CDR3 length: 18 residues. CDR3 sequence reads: CASSYRNARGPMSNEQFF. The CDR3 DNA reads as TGTGCCAGCAGTTACCGGAACGCGCGGGGGCCCATGAGCAATGAGCAGTTCTTC.

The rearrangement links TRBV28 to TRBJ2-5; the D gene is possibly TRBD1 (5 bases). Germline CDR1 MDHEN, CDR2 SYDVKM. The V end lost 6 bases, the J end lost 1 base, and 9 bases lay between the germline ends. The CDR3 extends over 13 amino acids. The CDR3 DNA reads TGTGCCAGCAGGCCCCAGGGCCAAGAGACCCAGTACTTC. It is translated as CASRPQGQETQYF.

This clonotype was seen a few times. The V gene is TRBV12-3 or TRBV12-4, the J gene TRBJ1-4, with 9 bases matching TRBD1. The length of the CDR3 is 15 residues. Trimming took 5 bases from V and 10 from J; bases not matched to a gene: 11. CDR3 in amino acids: CASSPTGQGRGKLFF. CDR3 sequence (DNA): TGTGCCAGCAGTCCGACGGGACAGGGTAGGGGAAAACTGTTTTTT.

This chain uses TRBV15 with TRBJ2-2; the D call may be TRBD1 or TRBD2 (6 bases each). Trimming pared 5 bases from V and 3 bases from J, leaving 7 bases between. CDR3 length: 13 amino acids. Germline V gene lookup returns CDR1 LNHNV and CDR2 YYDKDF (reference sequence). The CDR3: CATSGGHTGELFF. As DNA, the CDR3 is TGTGCCACCAGCGGGGGGCACACCGGGGAGCTGTTTTTT.

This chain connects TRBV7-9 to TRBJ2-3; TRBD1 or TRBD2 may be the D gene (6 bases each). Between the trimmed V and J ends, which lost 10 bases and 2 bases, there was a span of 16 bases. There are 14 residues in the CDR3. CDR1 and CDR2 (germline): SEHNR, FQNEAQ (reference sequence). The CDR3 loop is CATGRRGATDTQYF. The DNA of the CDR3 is TGTGCCACTGGACGAAGGGGGGCCACAGATACGCAGTATTTT.

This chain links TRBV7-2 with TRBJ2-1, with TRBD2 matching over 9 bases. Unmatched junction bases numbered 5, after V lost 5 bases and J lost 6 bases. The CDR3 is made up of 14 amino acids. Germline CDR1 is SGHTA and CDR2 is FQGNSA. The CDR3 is CASSQPGLANEQFF. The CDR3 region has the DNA TGTGCCAGCAGCCAGCCGGGACTAGCCAATGAGCAGTTCTTC.

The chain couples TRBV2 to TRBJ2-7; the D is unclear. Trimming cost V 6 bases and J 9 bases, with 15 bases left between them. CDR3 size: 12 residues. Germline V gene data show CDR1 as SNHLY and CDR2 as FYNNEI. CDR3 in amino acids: CASSPSWPVQYV. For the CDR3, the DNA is TGTGCCAGCAGCCCGTCCTGGCCCGTGCAGTACGTC.

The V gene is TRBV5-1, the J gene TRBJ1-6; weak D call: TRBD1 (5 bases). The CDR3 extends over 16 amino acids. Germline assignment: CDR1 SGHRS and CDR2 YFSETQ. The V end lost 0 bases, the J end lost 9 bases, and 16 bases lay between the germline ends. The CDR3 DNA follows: TGCGCCAGCAGCTTGGCCGGAGCAAACGGGGGTTCACCCCTCCACTTT. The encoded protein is CASSLAGANGGSPLHF.

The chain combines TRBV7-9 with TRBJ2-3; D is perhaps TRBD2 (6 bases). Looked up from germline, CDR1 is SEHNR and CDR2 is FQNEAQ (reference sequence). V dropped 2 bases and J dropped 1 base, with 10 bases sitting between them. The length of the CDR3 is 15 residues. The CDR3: CASSLRGDGTDTQYF. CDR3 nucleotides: TGTGCCAGCAGCTTACGCGGGGACGGCACAGATACGCAGTATTTT. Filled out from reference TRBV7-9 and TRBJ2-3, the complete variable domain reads DTGVSQNPRHKITKRGQNVTFRCDPISEHNRLYWYRQTLGQGPEFLTYFQNEAQLEKSRLLSDRFSAERPKGSFSTLEIQRTEQGDSAMYLCASSLRGDGTDTQYFGPGTRLTVL.

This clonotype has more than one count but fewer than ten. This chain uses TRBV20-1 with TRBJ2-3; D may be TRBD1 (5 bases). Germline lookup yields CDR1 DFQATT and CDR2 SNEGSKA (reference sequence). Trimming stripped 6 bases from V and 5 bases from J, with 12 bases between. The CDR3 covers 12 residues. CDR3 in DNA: TGCAGTGCGATAAATCAGGGAGATACGCAGTATTTT. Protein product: CSAINQGDTQYF.

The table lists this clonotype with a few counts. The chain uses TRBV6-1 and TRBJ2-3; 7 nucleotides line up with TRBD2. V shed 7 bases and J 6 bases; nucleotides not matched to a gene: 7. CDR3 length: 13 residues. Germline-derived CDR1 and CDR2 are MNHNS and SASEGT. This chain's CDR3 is CASNPPGGDTQYF. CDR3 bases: TGTGCCAGCAACCCCCCCGGGGGGGATACGCAGTATTTT.

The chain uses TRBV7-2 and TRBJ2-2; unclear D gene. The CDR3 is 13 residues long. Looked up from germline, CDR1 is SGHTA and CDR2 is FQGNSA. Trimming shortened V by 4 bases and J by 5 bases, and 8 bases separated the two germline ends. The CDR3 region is CASSSGRTGELFF. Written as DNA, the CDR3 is TGTGCCAGCAGCTCGGGCCGTACCGGGGAGCTGTTTTTT.